Listed here are 32 T cell receptor beta chains from one sample, sequenced in a study of patients and donors after allogeneic stem cell transplantation. TCRdb redid the calling of the RT-PCR reads with MiXCR, one entry per CDR3 protein. The table records about 960,000 distinct CDR3 sequences, more than 15% of them present only once. Material for sequencing was blood, either unsorted or a sorted T cell fraction (not recorded which). Receptors were obtained from a human donor who was either an allogeneic HSCT recipient or a stem cell or donor lymphocyte infusion donor (not recorded which). It is not recorded whose cells these are; they may come from a transplant donor.

This clonotype showed up many times. V and J are TRBV12-3 or TRBV12-4 and TRBJ1-1, with 8 bases that match TRBD1. CDR3 length equals 14 residues. The trim removed 4 bases at V and 4 bases at J, leaving 5 bases unmatched. CDR3 in amino acids: CASSSGQGGTEAFF. CDR3 nucleotides: TGTGCCAGCAGTTCCGGACAGGGTGGCACTGAAGCTTTCTTT.

This clonotype was counted between two and nine times. J is TRBJ2-7 and V is TRBV7-2; tentatively, D is TRBD1 (6 bases). Looked up from germline, CDR1 is SGHTA and CDR2 is FQGNSA. The ends were cut back, 4 bases at V and 3 bases at J, with 16 bases in the middle. The CDR3 has 15 amino acids. CDR3 coding DNA: TGTGCCAGCAGCTGGAGATCGGGACAACGCTACGAGCAGTACTTC. Protein sequence: CASSWRSGQRYEQYF.

The chain links TRBV5-4 to TRBJ1-6; D unclear. The V gene's germline CDR1 is SGHNT and CDR2 YYREEE (reference sequence). The germline V and J ends were trimmed by 6 bases and 10 bases, with 17 bases remaining between them. This CDR3 has 14 amino acids. The CDR3: CASKIKAPGSPLHF. CDR3 DNA sequence: TGTGCCAGCAAAATCAAAGCTCCGGGGTCACCCCTCCACTTT. Looking up the rest from reference TRBV5-4 and TRBJ1-6 gives the full variable domain: ETGVTQSPTHLIKTRGQQVTLRCSSQSGHNTVSWYQQALGQGPQFIFQYYREEENGRGNFPPRFSGLQFPNYSSELNVNALELDDSALYLCASKIKAPGSPLHFGNGTRLTVT.

The genes are TRBV27 and TRBJ1-1, with no clear D. The CDR3 totals 14 residues. The V gene's germline CDR1 is MNHEY and CDR2 SMNVEV (reference sequence). Trimming removed 6 bases at V and 1 base at J, with 12 bases between. The CDR3 protein is CASRLSRQNTEAFF. CDR3 bases: TGTGCCAGCAGGCTTAGTAGACAGAACACTGAAGCTTTCTTT.

The sample holds many counts of this clonotype. The chain has TRBV27 and TRBJ2-3; possible D gene TRBD2, 5 bases. V was cut by 7 bases and J by 3 bases, with 8 bases left in between. This CDR3 contains 12 residues. The V gene's germline CDR1 is MNHEY and CDR2 SMNVEV (reference sequence). CDR3 residues: CASKRGTDTQYF. The CDR3 DNA reads TGTGCCAGCAAACGGGGAACAGATACGCAGTATTTT.

The chain carries TRBV3-1 and TRBJ1-2, with 7 bases matching TRBD1. This CDR3 has 14 amino acids. Losses at the gene ends were 3 bases for V and 4 bases for J; bases not matched to a gene: 5. From germline, CDR1 is LGHDT and CDR2 YNNKEL (reference sequence). The CDR3 loop is CASSQAQGSYGYTF. The CDR3 DNA reads as TGTGCCAGCAGCCAGGCACAGGGGTCCTATGGCTACACCTTC.

The rearrangement uses TRBV5-6 and TRBJ1-2, with D unclear. From germline, CDR1 is SGHDT and CDR2 YYEEEE. The CDR3 is made up of 13 amino acids. V lost 0 bases, J lost 6 bases, and 9 bases lay in between. The CDR3 nucleotides read TGTGCCAGCAGCTTGGCCACCGGGGATGGCTACACCTTC. This sequence encodes CASSLATGDGYTF.

The J gene is TRBJ2-5, the V gene TRBV9, with 8 bases fitting TRBD2. Germline V CDR1 and CDR2: SGDLS, YYNGEE. V was clipped by 3 bases and J by 4 bases; unmatched bases: 11. There are 16 residues in the CDR3. The DNA for the CDR3 is TGTGCCAGCAGCGCTTACGCCGGGGGGGCGGTAGAGACCCAGTACTTC. This translates into CASSAYAGGAVETQYF.

This clonotype was found a few times. V and J are TRBV5-6 and TRBJ1-1; D gene ambiguous. V was clipped by 2 bases and J by 3 bases, with 14 bases between them. Germline V gene lookup returns CDR1 SGHDT and CDR2 YYEEEE. The CDR3 loop spans 15 amino acids. The CDR3, as DNA: TGTGCCAGCAGCTTTCAGTCCGGAGGGTACACTGAAGCTTTCTTT. Protein: CASSFQSGGYTEAFF.

The chain couples TRBV25-1 to TRBJ2-1; TRBD2 aligns across 10 bases. With V trimmed by 7 bases and J by 4 bases, 7 bases remained unmatched. The CDR3 covers 15 residues. Germline V gene sequence: CDR1 MGHDK, CDR2 SYGVNS. The CDR3 nucleotides read TGTGCCAGCAATAGAGCGGGAGGGCCTTACAATGAGCAGTTCTTC. Translation: CASNRAGGPYNEQFF.

The table lists this clonotype with many counts. The J gene is TRBJ1-1, the V gene TRBV5-1; possible D gene TRBD1, 5 bases. V was pared by 0 bases and J by 1 base, with 13 bases between. The CDR3 sequence is 16 residues long. Germline V gene lookup returns CDR1 SGHRS and CDR2 YFSETQ. DNA for the CDR3: TGCGCCAGCAGCTTGGCGGAGGGACTAAAGAACACTGAAGCTTTCTTT. It specifies CASSLAEGLKNTEAFF.

A few counts support this clonotype. CDR3 protein: CASSPLNSGTGGLGSPLHF. The CDR3 bases are TGTGCCAGCTCACCACTCAATTCCGGGACAGGGGGCTTAGGATCACCCCTCCACTTT. The chain uses TRBV18 and TRBJ1-6; 12 bases match TRBD1. Looked up from germline, CDR1 is KGHSH and CDR2 is LQKENI. The ends lost 1 base at V and 10 bases at J; junction bases unmatched: 14. This CDR3 has 19 residues.

This chain connects TRBV5-1 to TRBJ2-3, with TRBD2 matching 7 bases. Per germline, CDR1 SGHRS and CDR2 YFSETQ. The CDR3 is 12 amino acids. V gave up 5 bases and J gave up 6 bases; unmatched junction bases: 3. The CDR3, as DNA: TGCGCCAGCAGGGAAGCGGGGGATACGCAGTATTTT. It codes for CASREAGDTQYF.

This clonotype was seen repeatedly, ten times or more. J is TRBJ2-1 and V is TRBV12-3 or TRBV12-4, with D possibly TRBD1 on 6 matching bases. V lost 7 bases and J lost 0, with 13 bases in between. The CDR3 length is 15 residues. The DNA for the CDR3 is TGTGCCAGCATCCAGGGGTCGAGCTCCTACAATGAGCAGTTCTTC. Its protein product is CASIQGSSSYNEQFF.

This clonotype has only a few counts. The chain employs TRBV24-1 and TRBJ1-1; D unclear. CDR1 is KGHDR, CDR2 SFDVKD, per germline. V lost 6 bases to trimming and J lost 2 bases, with 3 bases between them. This CDR3 region has 11 residues. CDR3 in DNA: TGTGCCACCAGTAGTAACACTGAAGCTTTCTTT. It codes for CATSSNTEAFF.

V is TRBV6-2 or TRBV6-3 and J is TRBJ2-7, with 12 bases aligning to TRBD2. The CDR3 totals 16 residues. V lost 7 bases, J lost 4 bases, and 11 bases stayed unmatched. CDR1 is MNHEY, CDR2 SVGEGT, per germline. In nucleotides, the CDR3 is TGTGCCAGCACCGCCTTCCGGACTAGCGGGGCATACGAGCAGTACTTC. This encodes CASTAFRTSGAYEQYF.

The rearrangement uses TRBV6-1 and TRBJ1-1, with D perhaps TRBD1 (5 bases). Germline CDR1 reads MNHNS; CDR2 reads SASEGT. V was trimmed by 6 bases and J by 1 base, leaving 15 bases between them. The CDR3 is 15 residues long. The CDR3 region is CASRRLGPTNTEAFF. CDR3 DNA: TGTGCCAGCAGACGCCTGGGGCCGACGAACACTGAAGCTTTCTTT.

The chain employs TRBV3-1 and TRBJ1-1; D gene uncertain. Trimming removed 7 bases from V and 0 bases from J, with 6 bases in between. CDR3 length: 12 residues. CDR1 and CDR2 (germline): LGHDT, YNNKEL (reference sequence). As DNA, the CDR3 is TGTGCCAGCACGATGATGAACACTGAAGCTTTCTTT. Its protein is CASTMMNTEAFF. Looking up the rest from reference TRBV3-1 and TRBJ1-1 gives the full variable domain: DTAVSQTPKYLVTQMGNDKSIKCEQNLGHDTMYWYKQDSKKFLKIMFSYNNKELIINETVPNRFSPKSPDKAHLNLHINSLELGDSAVYFCASTMMNTEAFFGQGTRLTVV.

The sample holds one count of this clonotype. This chain uses TRBV28 with TRBJ2-5; D may be TRBD2 (5 bases). V dropped 6 bases and J dropped 4 bases, with 18 bases sitting between them. In germline, CDR1 is MDHEN, CDR2 SYDVKM. This CDR3 comprises 15 residues. Here the CDR3 DNA reads TGTGCCAGCAGAAGCCCCGTTGGAGGTAGAGAGACCCAGTACTTC. It translates to CASRSPVGGRETQYF.

This clonotype was observed a few times. The chain carries TRBV20-1 and TRBJ1-6, with 11 bases aligning to TRBD1. Trimming at V came to 1 base and at J to 4 bases, leaving 6 bases not matched to a gene. The CDR3 has 17 residues. Germline V gene sequence: CDR1 DFQATT, CDR2 SNEGSKA (reference sequence). In DNA form, the CDR3 reads TGCAGTGCTAGAGTTTTGGGACAGGGGGGATATAATTCACCCCTCCACTTT. Protein product: CSARVLGQGGYNSPLHF.

CDR3 sequence: CATSDRTGGDETQYF. For the CDR3, the DNA is TGTGCCACCAGTGATCGGACAGGGGGAGACGAGACCCAGTACTTC. The rearrangement links TRBV24-1 to TRBJ2-5; 10 bases agree with TRBD1. Germline assignment: CDR1 KGHDR and CDR2 SFDVKD. The J segment lost 5 bases and the V segment lost 3 bases, leaving 5 bases of the junction unmatched. This CDR3 has 15 amino acids.

This clonotype occurred many times. The chain combines TRBV9 with TRBJ2-7, with TRBD1 matching 7 bases. The CDR3 consists of 15 residues. Unmatched junction bases numbered 14, after V lost 4 bases and J lost 7 bases. Germline CDR1 SGDLS, CDR2 YYNGEE. The CDR3 is CASSPPRGTTGEQYF. CDR3 in DNA: TGTGCCAGCAGCCCTCCCAGGGGGACCACGGGTGAGCAGTACTTC.

There are a few counts of this clonotype. The chain joins TRBV15 to TRBJ2-3, with 7 bases lining up with TRBD2. The CDR3 extends over 15 amino acids. Germline CDR1 LNHNV, CDR2 YYDKDF (reference sequence). Germline trimming cut 5 bases from V and 2 bases from J; bases unmatched to any gene: 7. The CDR3 spells CATSPRRDYTDTQYF. Written as DNA, the CDR3 is TGTGCCACCAGCCCACGGAGGGACTACACAGATACGCAGTATTTT.

This chain uses TRBV11-2 with TRBJ2-1; D not resolved. V lost 5 bases to trimming and J lost 4 bases, with 12 bases between them. Looked up from germline, CDR1 is SGHAT and CDR2 is FQNNGV. This CDR3 comprises 14 residues. The CDR3 region has the DNA TGTGCCAGCAGCATCCAGTACGGATACAATGAGCAGTTCTTC. Its translation is CASSIQYGYNEQFF.

This clonotype was counted a few times. This chain links TRBV5-1 with TRBJ2-7; possible D gene TRBD1, 6 bases. The CDR3 totals 13 residues. Germline V lookup: CDR1 SGHRS, CDR2 YFSETQ. The V end lost 9 bases, the J end lost 2 bases, and 15 bases lay between the germline ends. For the CDR3, the DNA is TGCGCCACTATTAAGAGGGACACCTACGAGCAGTACTTC. This translates into CATIKRDTYEQYF.

The chain is built from TRBV10-3 and TRBJ2-3; TRBD2 matches 9 bases. V lost 5 bases and J lost 5; bases outside the gene matches: 5. Germline CDR1 is ENHRY and CDR2 is SYGVKD. The CDR3 totals 14 residues. CDR3 nucleotides: TGTGCCATCAGTTTAGCGGGAGCGGAAGATACGCAGTATTTT. It yields the protein CAISLAGAEDTQYF.

The chain couples TRBV4-1 to TRBJ2-5; 11 nucleotides align to TRBD1. CDR1 is MGHRA, CDR2 YSYEKL, per germline. V lost 3 bases and J lost 5; bases outside the gene matches: 8. The length of the CDR3 is 16 residues. The CDR3 DNA follows: TGCGCCAGCAGCCAGGGGGGACAGGGGGTTAGGGAGACCCAGTACTTC. It translates to CASSQGGQGVRETQYF.

This clonotype occurred a few times. This chain uses TRBV2 with TRBJ2-2; D may be TRBD1 or TRBD2 (6 bases each). The CDR3 runs to 12 residues. The V gene's germline CDR1 is SNHLY and CDR2 FYNNEI. Trimming removed 11 bases from V and 4 bases from J, with 11 bases in between. DNA for the CDR3: TGTGCCGGCGAGGGGGGCACCGGGGAGCTGTTTTTT. The encoded protein is CAGEGGTGELFF.

The sample holds a few counts of this clonotype. The chain recombines TRBV4-1 with TRBJ1-1; 11 positions agree with TRBD1. This CDR3 is built from 14 residues. Looked up from germline, CDR1 is MGHRA and CDR2 is YSYEKL. With V trimmed by 4 bases and J by 10 bases, 8 bases remained unmatched. CDR3 amino acids: CASSRGQGAFRAFF. The CDR3 DNA reads TGCGCCAGCAGCCGAGGACAGGGGGCTTTTCGAGCTTTCTTT.

This clonotype was counted a few times. The chain uses TRBV3-1 and TRBJ2-7; 9 nucleotides match TRBD1. V lost 1 base to trimming and J lost 3 bases; unmatched junction nucleotides: 4. Germline V gene data show CDR1 as LGHDT and CDR2 as YNNKEL (reference sequence). The CDR3 totals 15 residues. CDR3 region: CASSQATGGYYEQYF. CDR3 coding DNA: TGTGCCAGCAGCCAAGCTACAGGGGGCTACTACGAGCAGTACTTC.

In its sample, this clonotype was seen a few times. This chain joins TRBV6-2 or TRBV6-3 and TRBJ2-1, with a tentative D call TRBD2 (5 bases). Trimming removed 2 bases at V and 3 bases at J, with 11 bases between. Germline V lookup: CDR1 MNHEY, CDR2 SVGEGT. This CDR3 has 15 amino acids. CDR3 sequence: CASSYGLAGYNEQFF. CDR3 sequence (DNA): TGTGCCAGCAGTTACGGGCTAGCAGGCTACAATGAGCAGTTCTTC.

The J gene is TRBJ2-5, the V gene TRBV4-1, with D maybe TRBD2 (7 bases). The length of the CDR3 is 18 residues. V was trimmed by 0 bases and J by 2 bases, leaving 19 bases between them. Germline V gene lookup returns CDR1 MGHRA and CDR2 YSYEKL. This CDR3 reads CASSQDWGAGELQETQYF. CDR3 sequence (DNA): TGCGCCAGCAGCCAAGATTGGGGGGCGGGAGAGCTACAAGAGACCCAGTACTTC.